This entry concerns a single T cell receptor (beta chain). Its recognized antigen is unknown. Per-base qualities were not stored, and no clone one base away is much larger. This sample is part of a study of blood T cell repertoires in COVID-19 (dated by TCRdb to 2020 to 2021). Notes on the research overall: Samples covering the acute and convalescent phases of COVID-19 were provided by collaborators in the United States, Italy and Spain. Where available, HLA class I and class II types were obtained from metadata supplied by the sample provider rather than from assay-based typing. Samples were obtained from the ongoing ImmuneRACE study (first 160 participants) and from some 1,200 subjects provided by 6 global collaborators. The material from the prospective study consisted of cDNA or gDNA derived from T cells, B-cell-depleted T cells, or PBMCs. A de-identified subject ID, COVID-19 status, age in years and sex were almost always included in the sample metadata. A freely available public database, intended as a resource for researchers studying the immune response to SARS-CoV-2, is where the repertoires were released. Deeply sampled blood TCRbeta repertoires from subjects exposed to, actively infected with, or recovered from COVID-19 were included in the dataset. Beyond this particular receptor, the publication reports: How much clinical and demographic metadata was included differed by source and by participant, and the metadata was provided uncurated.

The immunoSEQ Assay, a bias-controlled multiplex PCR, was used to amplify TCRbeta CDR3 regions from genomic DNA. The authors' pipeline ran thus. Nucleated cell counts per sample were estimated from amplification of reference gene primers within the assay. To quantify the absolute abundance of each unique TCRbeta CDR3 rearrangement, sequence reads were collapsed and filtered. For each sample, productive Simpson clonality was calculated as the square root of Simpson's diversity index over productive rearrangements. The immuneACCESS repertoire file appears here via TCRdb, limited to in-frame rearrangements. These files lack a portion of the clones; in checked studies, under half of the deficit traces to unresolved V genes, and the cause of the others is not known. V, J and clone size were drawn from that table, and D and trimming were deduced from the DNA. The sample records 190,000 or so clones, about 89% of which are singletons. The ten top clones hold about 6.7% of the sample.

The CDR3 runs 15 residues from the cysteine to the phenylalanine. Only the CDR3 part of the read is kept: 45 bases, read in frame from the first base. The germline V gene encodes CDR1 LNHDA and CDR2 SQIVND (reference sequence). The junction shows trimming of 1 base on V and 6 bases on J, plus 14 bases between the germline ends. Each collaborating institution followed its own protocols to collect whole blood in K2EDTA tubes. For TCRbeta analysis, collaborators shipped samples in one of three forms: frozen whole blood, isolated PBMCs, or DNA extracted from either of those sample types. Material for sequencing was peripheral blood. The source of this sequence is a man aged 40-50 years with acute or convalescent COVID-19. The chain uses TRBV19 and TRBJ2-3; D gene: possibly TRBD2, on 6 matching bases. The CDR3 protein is CASSIVAGPRDTQYF. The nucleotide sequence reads TGTGCCAGTAGTATAGTGGCGGGGCCCCGGGATACGCAGTATTTT.